The source of this T cell receptor (beta chain) is a study of human T cells and chemical hapten exposure. TCRdb ran MiXCR on the RACE reads and lists one entry per CDR3 protein. The repertoire holds about 260,000 distinct CDR3 sequences, with more than 6.5% as singletons. Time point in this sample: pre-sensitization, week 0. Stated treatment: therapeutic diphenylcyclopropenone sensitization with weekly scalp DPC. This clonotype was counted only a few times. Its antigen is unknown. General study findings and limits: The study found that DPC sensitization did not change TCRs above 1 in 1000 frequency. The immune response of these alopecia patients might not match healthy individuals'.

Trimming removed 6 bases at V and 4 bases at J, with 12 bases between. The CDR3 loop spans 13 amino acids. Germline CDR1 and CDR2: MNHNY and SVGAGI (reference sequence). This sample comprised whole blood, obtained in connection with sensitization to the hapten diphenylcyclopropenone (DPC). The receptor's source is a middle-aged woman with alopecia areata. Some clones in this sample may be carry-over from other donors' samples. The chain recombines TRBV6-6 with TRBJ1-2, with D maybe TRBD1 (6 bases). The CDR3 DNA reads TGTGCCAGCAGCGTAGGGGGGAGCTATGGCTACACCTTC. Amino acid sequence: CASSVGGSYGYTF.